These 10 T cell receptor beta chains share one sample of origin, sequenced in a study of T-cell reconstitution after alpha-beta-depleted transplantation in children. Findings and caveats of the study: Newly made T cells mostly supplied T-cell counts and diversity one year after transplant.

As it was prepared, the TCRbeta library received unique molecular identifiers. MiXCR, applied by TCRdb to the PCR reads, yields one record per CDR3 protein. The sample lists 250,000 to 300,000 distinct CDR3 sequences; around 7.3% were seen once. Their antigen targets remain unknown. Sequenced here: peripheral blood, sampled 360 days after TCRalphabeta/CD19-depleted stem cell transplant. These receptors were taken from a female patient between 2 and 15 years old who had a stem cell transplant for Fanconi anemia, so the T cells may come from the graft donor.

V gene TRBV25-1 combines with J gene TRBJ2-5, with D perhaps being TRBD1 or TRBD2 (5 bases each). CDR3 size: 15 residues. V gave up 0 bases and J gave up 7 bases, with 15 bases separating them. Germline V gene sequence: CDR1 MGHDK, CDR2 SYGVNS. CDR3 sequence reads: CASSEYPRGRGTQYF. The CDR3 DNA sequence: TGTGCCAGCAGTGAATATCCCCGGGGCCGTGGGACCCAGTACTTC.

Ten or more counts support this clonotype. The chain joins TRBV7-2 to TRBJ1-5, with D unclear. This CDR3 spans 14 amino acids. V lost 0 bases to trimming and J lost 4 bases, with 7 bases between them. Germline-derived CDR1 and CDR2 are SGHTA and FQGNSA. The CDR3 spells CASSLAGRNQPQHF. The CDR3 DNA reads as TGTGCCAGCAGCTTAGCAGGCAGAAATCAGCCCCAGCATTTT.

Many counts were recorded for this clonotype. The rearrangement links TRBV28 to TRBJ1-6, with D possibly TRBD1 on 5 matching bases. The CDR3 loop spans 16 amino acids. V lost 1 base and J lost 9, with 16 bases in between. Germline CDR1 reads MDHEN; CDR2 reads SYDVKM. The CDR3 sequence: CASSLFGGTKGSPLHF. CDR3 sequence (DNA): TGTGCCAGCAGTTTATTCGGGGGGACTAAGGGTTCACCCCTCCACTTT.

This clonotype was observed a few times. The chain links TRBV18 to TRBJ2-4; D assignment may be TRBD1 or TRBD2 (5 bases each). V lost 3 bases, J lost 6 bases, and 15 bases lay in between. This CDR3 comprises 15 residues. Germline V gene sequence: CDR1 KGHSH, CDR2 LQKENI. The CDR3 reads CASSPGRPRGNIQYF. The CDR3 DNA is TGTGCCAGCTCACCGGGACGCCCGCGCGGAAACATTCAGTACTTC. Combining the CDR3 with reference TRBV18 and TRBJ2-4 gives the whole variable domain NAGVMQNPRHLVRRRGQEARLRCSPMKGHSHVYWYRQLPEEGLKFMVYLQKENIIDESGMPKERFSAEFPKEGPSILRIQQVVRGDSAAYFCASSPGRPRGNIQYFGAGTRLSVL.

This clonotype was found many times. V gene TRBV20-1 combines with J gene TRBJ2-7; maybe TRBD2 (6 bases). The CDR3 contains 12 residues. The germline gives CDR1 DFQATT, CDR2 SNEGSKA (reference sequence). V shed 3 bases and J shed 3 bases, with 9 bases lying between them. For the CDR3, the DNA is TGCAGTGCTAGCGGGAGAGTCTACGAGCAGTACTTC. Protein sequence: CSASGRVYEQYF.

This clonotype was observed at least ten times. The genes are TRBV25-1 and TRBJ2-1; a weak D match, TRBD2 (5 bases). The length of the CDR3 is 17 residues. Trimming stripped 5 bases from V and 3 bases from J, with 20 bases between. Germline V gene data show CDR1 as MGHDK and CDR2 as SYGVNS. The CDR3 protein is CASSHTAERIFYNEQFF. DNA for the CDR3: TGTGCCAGCAGTCACACGGCGGAGCGGATTTTCTACAATGAGCAGTTCTTC.

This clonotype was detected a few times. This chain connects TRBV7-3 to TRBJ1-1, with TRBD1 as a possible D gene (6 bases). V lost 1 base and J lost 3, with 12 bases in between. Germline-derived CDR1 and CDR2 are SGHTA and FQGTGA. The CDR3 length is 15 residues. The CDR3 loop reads CASSLMPGADTEAFF. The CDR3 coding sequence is TGTGCCAGCAGCTTAATGCCGGGGGCGGACACTGAAGCTTTCTTT.

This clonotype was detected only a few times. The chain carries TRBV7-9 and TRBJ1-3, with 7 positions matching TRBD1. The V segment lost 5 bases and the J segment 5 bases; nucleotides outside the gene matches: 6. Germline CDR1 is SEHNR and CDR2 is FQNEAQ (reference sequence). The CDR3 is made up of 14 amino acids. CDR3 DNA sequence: TGTGCCAGCAGCCCCCGGGACAGACGAAACACCATATATTTT. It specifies CASSPRDRRNTIYF.

CDR3 sequence: CSGVLTDFTDTQYF. In DNA form, the CDR3 reads TGCAGTGGGGTTCTAACCGACTTCACAGATACGCAGTATTTT. The chain recombines TRBV20-1 with TRBJ2-3; D not resolved. Per the germline V gene, CDR1 is DFQATT and CDR2 is SNEGSKA (reference sequence). The CDR3 spans 14 residues. The ends were cut back, 7 bases at V and 2 bases at J, with 16 bases in the middle.

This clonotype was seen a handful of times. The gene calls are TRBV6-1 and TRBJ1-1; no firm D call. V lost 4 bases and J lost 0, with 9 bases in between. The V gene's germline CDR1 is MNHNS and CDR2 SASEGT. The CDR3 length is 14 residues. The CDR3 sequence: CASSATELNTEAFF. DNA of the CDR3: TGTGCCAGCAGTGCCACAGAACTGAACACTGAAGCTTTCTTT.